Each of the 15 T cell receptor beta chains below was sequenced from the same sample in a study of response to subunit inactivated influenza vaccine. One entry per CDR3 protein results from TCRdb running MiXCR on the RT-PCR reads. Of 610,000 or so distinct CDR3 sequences in the sample, less than 15% are singletons; the top ten hold 11%. The starting material was PBMCs from blood, obtained about 13 days after vaccination. Receptors were obtained from a man aged 50-60 years who received an inactivated influenza vaccine.

In this sample, this clonotype turned up a few times. This chain links TRBV4-3 with TRBJ2-5; a possible D gene is TRBD2 (5 bases). Trimming left V 4 bases short and J 5 bases short, with 20 bases between. This CDR3 contains 16 residues. The germline V gene encodes CDR1 LGHNA and CDR2 YSLEER. The CDR3 DNA reads TGCGCCAGCAGCCGTATCTCAGGACGGGAAAAGGAGACCCAGTACTTC. Residues: CASSRISGREKETQYF.

This clonotype turned up a few times. The V and J genes are TRBV7-2 and TRBJ2-1, with TRBD2 matching over 7 bases. CDR3 size: 16 residues. J was trimmed by 3 bases and V by 1 base; bases with no gene match: 6. Germline values: CDR1 SGHTA, CDR2 FQGNSA. The DNA of the CDR3 is TGTGCCAGCAGCTTAGGGCTAGCGGACTTCTACAATGAGCAGTTCTTC. Translation gives CASSLGLADFYNEQFF.

The chain has TRBV2 and TRBJ2-5; D perhaps matches TRBD2 (5 bases). The CDR3 is made up of 15 amino acids. Germline CDR1 and CDR2: SNHLY and FYNNEI. V lost 5 bases, J lost 2 bases, and 15 bases lay in between. The CDR3 loop reads CASSWERTRQETQYF. CDR3 nucleotides: TGTGCCAGCAGTTGGGAGCGCACGAGACAAGAGACCCAGTACTTC.

A few counts support this clonotype. The rearrangement joins TRBV14 to TRBJ2-2, with D possibly matching TRBD2 (6 bases). The CDR3 loop spans 17 amino acids. In germline, CDR1 is SGHDN, CDR2 FVKESK. V lost 2 bases, J lost 5 bases, and 18 bases lay in between. The chain's CDR3 is CASSQIGRGTGTGELFF. CDR3 in DNA: TGTGCCAGCAGCCAAATCGGACGGGGGACGGGAACCGGGGAGCTGTTTTTT.

This clonotype was seen many times. The CDR3 bases are TGCAGTGGCGGCGTCCACACTGAAGCTTTCTTT. Residues: CSGGVHTEAFF. This rearrangement joins TRBV29-1 to TRBJ1-1; D is undetermined. The germline V gene encodes CDR1 SQVTM and CDR2 ANQGSEA. CDR3 length: 11 residues. The variable domain in full, completed from reference TRBV29-1 and TRBJ1-1, reads SAVISQKPSRDICQRGTSLTIQCQVDSQVTMMFWYRQQPGQSLTLIATANQGSEATYESGFVIDKFPISRPNLTFSTLTVSNMSPEDSSIYLCSGGVHTEAFFGQGTRLTVV.

This clonotype has at least ten counts. The chain links TRBV7-9 to TRBJ2-7; no firm D call. V shed 4 bases and J shed 1 base, with 8 bases lying between them. The CDR3 sequence is 13 residues long. CDR1 is SEHNR and CDR2 is FQNEAQ in the germline V gene (reference sequence). CDR3 in DNA: TGTGCCAGCAGCTCAGTATCTTCCTACGAGCAGTACTTC. Translation: CASSSVSSYEQYF.

In this sample, this clonotype turned up a few times. The rearrangement joins TRBV19 to TRBJ1-5, with TRBD1 as a possible D gene (5 bases). Germline-derived CDR1 and CDR2 are LNHDA and SQIVND (reference sequence). V lost 6 bases and J 9 bases, leaving 15 bases between the germline ends. This CDR3 comprises 13 residues. The CDR3 bases are TGTGCCAGTAGCCTTACAGGCGCGGCGCCCCAGCATTTT. Protein product: CASSLTGAAPQHF.

Only a few counts were recorded for this clonotype. The rearrangement uses TRBV7-8 and TRBJ1-6; D remains unclear. V shed 1 base and J shed 5 bases, with 12 bases lying between them. Per the germline V gene, CDR1 is SGHVS and CDR2 is FQNEAQ. The CDR3 extends over 16 amino acids. CDR3 residues: CASSLGSPRNNSPLHF. For the CDR3, the DNA is TGTGCCAGCAGCTTAGGGAGTCCAAGGAATAATTCACCCCTCCACTTT.

This clonotype was detected only a few times. The chain uses TRBV20-1 and TRBJ2-7, with TRBD2 as a possible D gene (6 bases). In germline, CDR1 is DFQATT, CDR2 SNEGSKA (reference sequence). The CDR3 runs 14 residues. Trimming pared 6 bases from V and 2 bases from J, leaving 17 bases between. The CDR3 DNA reads as TGCAGTGCGGAGGGTAAAGAGAGGGCCTACGAGCAGTACTTC. The encoded protein is CSAEGKERAYEQYF.

The chain couples TRBV10-3 to TRBJ1-1, with D possibly being TRBD1 (6 bases). This CDR3 is built from 18 residues. Germline lookup yields CDR1 ENHRY and CDR2 SYGVKD. The V end lost 6 bases, the J end lost 1 base, and 24 bases lay between the germline ends. The CDR3: CAIRVKPGQDIPNTEAFF. As DNA, the CDR3 is TGTGCCATCAGAGTAAAACCGGGACAAGACATTCCGAACACTGAAGCTTTCTTT.

This clonotype was detected a few times. The V gene is TRBV5-1, the J gene TRBJ2-1; either TRBD1 or TRBD2 may supply D (5 bases each). This CDR3 has 16 amino acids. The germline gives CDR1 SGHRS, CDR2 YFSETQ. V shed 4 bases and J shed 0 bases, with 14 bases lying between them. The CDR3 sequence: CASSTQGESSYNEQFF. In DNA form, the CDR3 reads TGCGCCAGCAGCACCCAAGGGGAGAGCTCCTACAATGAGCAGTTCTTC. Full variable domain (missing parts from reference TRBV5-1 and TRBJ2-1): KAGVTQTPRYLIKTRGQQVTLSCSPISGHRSVSWYQQTPGQGLQFLFEYFSETQRNKGNFPGRFSGRQFSNSRSEMNVSTLELGDSALYLCASSTQGESSYNEQFFGPGTRLTVL.

The chain combines TRBV29-1 with TRBJ2-3, with TRBD2 identical over 9 bases. There are 14 residues in the CDR3. Germline assignment: CDR1 SQVTM and CDR2 ANQGSEA. With 6 bases clipped from V and 4 bases from J, the junction kept 8 bases outside the gene matches. CDR3 sequence (DNA): TGCAGCGTAACCGGGACTAGCACAGCAGATACGCAGTATTTT. Translated: CSVTGTSTADTQYF.

Ten or more counts support this clonotype. This CDR3 is CSARRPGAAKNIQYF. As DNA, the CDR3 is TGCAGTGCTAGAAGACCGGGGGCGGCCAAAAACATTCAGTACTTC. The chain couples TRBV20-1 to TRBJ2-4, with D perhaps matching TRBD1 or TRBD2 (6 bases each). Germline V gives CDR1 DFQATT, CDR2 SNEGSKA (reference sequence). The ends were cut back, 2 bases at V and 1 base at J, with 12 bases in the middle. The CDR3 has 15 amino acids.

This clonotype came up a few times. The V call is TRBV20-1, the J call TRBJ1-5; D is unclear. Trimming left V 6 bases short and J 1 base short, with 13 bases between. The CDR3 length is 14 residues. Germline V lookup: CDR1 DFQATT, CDR2 SNEGSKA (reference sequence). In nucleotides, the CDR3 is TGCAGTGCACAAGCGGGCACAAGCAATCAGCCCCAGCATTTT. Translating gives CSAQAGTSNQPQHF.

Only a few counts were recorded for this clonotype. The chain is built from TRBV20-1 and TRBJ1-6; 8 nucleotides match TRBD1. CDR1 is DFQATT, CDR2 SNEGSKA, per germline (reference sequence). J lost 14 bases, V lost 5 bases, and 11 bases had no gene match. CDR3 length: 13 amino acids. CDR3 residues: CSAAPRGPGALHF. CDR3 nucleotides: TGCAGTGCTGCTCCCAGGGGGCCCGGGGCCCTCCACTTT.